Shown below are 23 T cell receptor beta chains from a single sample sequenced in a study of blood T cell repertoires in COVID-19. Some clones are missing from TCRdb's copy, which holds only in-frame ones; the method was immunoSEQ multiplex PCR. The data contain around 300,000 clones, 75% to 90% of them singletons. Sequencing was performed on peripheral blood. The receptor source for this set is a man between 50 and 59 years old with acute or convalescent COVID-19.

This chain uses TRBV18 with TRBJ1-1; D not certain. The CDR3 contains 16 residues. With 2 bases removed from V and 0 bases from J, the gap between germline ends came to 13 bases. CDR1 and CDR2 (germline): KGHSH, LQKENI. CDR3 nucleotide sequence: TGTGCCAGCTCACCATTCGCGGGGTTGATGAACACTGAAGCTTTCTTT. It yields the protein CASSPFAGLMNTEAFF.

The chain carries TRBV20-1 and TRBJ1-1; D gene uncertain. The CDR3 has 11 residues. In germline, CDR1 is DFQATT, CDR2 SNEGSKA (reference sequence). The V end was cut by 0 bases, the J end by 11 bases, with 10 bases between. CDR3 protein: CSARDQNLAFF. The CDR3 DNA reads TGCAGTGCTAGAGATCAGAATTTGGCTTTCTTT.

The J gene is TRBJ1-5, the V gene TRBV15; no definite D call. Germline V CDR1 and CDR2: LNHNV, YYDKDF (reference sequence). The germline V and J ends were trimmed by 5 bases and 0 bases, with 5 bases remaining between them. The CDR3 covers 13 residues. The chain's CDR3 is CATSGSSNQPQHF. CDR3 nucleotides: TGTGCCACCAGCGGGAGTAGCAATCAGCCCCAGCATTTT.

This clone was detected once. The rearrangement uses TRBV5-6 and TRBJ1-4, with 7 positions matching TRBD1. CDR1 is SGHDT and CDR2 is YYEEEE in the germline V gene. This CDR3 comprises 15 residues. The V and J ends lost 3 bases and 4 bases, in that order; junction bases with no gene match: 6. The CDR3 DNA reads as TGTGCCAGCAGCTCACAGGGGTCTTATAATGAAAAACTGTTTTTT. Its protein is CASSSQGSYNEKLFF. The full variable domain, in which reference TRBV5-6 and TRBJ1-4 provide the parts outside the CDR3, is DAGVTQSPTHLIKTRGQQVTLRCSPKSGHDTVSWYQQALGQGPQFIFQYYEEEERQRGNFPDRFSGHQFPNYSSELNVNALLLGDSALYLCASSSQGSYNEKLFFGSGTQLSVL.

J is TRBJ1-6 and V is TRBV12-5, with a tentative D call TRBD1 (6 bases). Germline loops: CDR1 LGHNT, CDR2 FRNRAP. There are 14 residues in the CDR3. Trimming removed 1 base from V and 7 bases from J, with 8 bases in between. CDR3: CASGLAGANSPLHF. The DNA for the CDR3 is TGTGCTAGTGGTTTGGCAGGGGCGAATTCACCCCTCCACTTT.

With respect to this clone: The sample contains more than one DNA sequence encoding this CDR3. The CDR3 loop is CASSRDTYEQYF. The DNA of the CDR3 is TGTGCCAGCAGCCGGGATACCTACGAGCAGTACTTC. The chain recombines TRBV12-3 or TRBV12-4 with TRBJ2-7; weak D call: TRBD2 (5 bases). V dropped 6 bases and J dropped 2 bases, with 8 bases sitting between them. This CDR3 has 12 residues.

The V gene is TRBV2, the J gene TRBJ2-5, with TRBD1 matching 8 bases. There are 13 residues in the CDR3. Germline V gives CDR1 SNHLY, CDR2 FYNNEI. V lost 5 bases and J lost 5; bases outside the gene matches: 4. CDR3 loop: CASSSGGFETQYF. The CDR3 DNA reads as TGTGCCAGCAGTTCAGGGGGCTTTGAGACCCAGTACTTC.

This sequence joins TRBV4-1 and TRBJ2-3, with D possibly TRBD2 on 5 matching bases. CDR3 length equals 15 residues. CDR1 is MGHRA and CDR2 is YSYEKL in the germline V gene. V lost 5 bases to trimming and J lost 5 bases, with 17 bases between them. The CDR3 DNA sequence: TGCGCCAGCAGCGCAAGTTCGGCGGGCGGAGATACGCAGTATTTT. This translates into CASSASSAGGDTQYF.

This chain connects TRBV2 to TRBJ1-1; possible D gene TRBD1, 6 bases. There are 13 residues in the CDR3. V lost 5 bases and J lost 4, with 11 bases in between. The germline V gene has CDR1 SNHLY and CDR2 FYNNEI. The CDR3 region has the DNA TGTGCCAGCAGTCAGGGGTTGGCCACTGAAGCTTTCTTT. Translating gives CASSQGLATEAFF.

The chain joins TRBV21-1 to TRBJ1-6; TRBD1 was called by the table and not checked on the DNA. TRBV21-1 is a known pseudogene. There are 15 residues in the CDR3. CDR3 amino acids: CASSAGQGKNSPLHF. DNA for the CDR3: TGTGCCAGCAGCGCGGGACAGGGGAAAAATTCACCCCTCCACTTT.

The CDR3 is CASSRARQGNYGYTF. The CDR3 DNA reads as TGTGCCAGCAGCCGGGCAAGACAGGGGAACTATGGCTACACCTTC. The chain has TRBV5-8 and TRBJ1-2, with 8 bases matching TRBD1. CDR1 is SGHTS, CDR2 YDEGEE, per germline. J lost 2 bases, V lost 4 bases, and 7 bases had no gene match. The CDR3 length is 15 residues.

V and J are TRBV5-6 and TRBJ2-7; no definite D call. The CDR3 totals 13 residues. The V gene's germline CDR1 is SGHDT and CDR2 YYEEEE. V dropped 0 bases and J dropped 3 bases, with 7 bases sitting between them. In DNA, the CDR3 is TGTGCCAGCAGCTTGGGCGGTTACTACGAGCAGTACTTC. Translation gives CASSLGGYYEQYF.

The chain recombines TRBV7-9 with TRBJ2-6; D possibly corresponds to TRBD1 (5 bases). V lost 1 base, J lost 2 bases, and 9 bases lay in between. In germline, CDR1 is SEHNR, CDR2 FQNEAQ (reference sequence). The CDR3 is made up of 16 amino acids. The CDR3 coding sequence is TGTGCCAGCAGCTTAGTGGGGCAGGCTGGGGCCAACGTCCTGACTTTC. Residues: CASSLVGQAGANVLTF.

The chain combines TRBV30 with TRBJ1-5; 9 bases agree with TRBD1. CDR1 is GTSNPN and CDR2 is SVGIG in the germline V gene (reference sequence). V was clipped by 5 bases and J by 7 bases; unmatched bases: 6. The CDR3 is made up of 13 amino acids. DNA of the CDR3: TGTGCCTGGGGAACAGGGGGCAGCCAGCCCCAGCATTTT. This sequence encodes CAWGTGGSQPQHF.

The chain uses TRBV6-4 and TRBJ1-6; D may be TRBD1 (5 bases). CDR3 length: 14 residues. Looked up from germline, CDR1 is MRHNA and CDR2 is SNTAGT. Trimming removed 4 bases at V and 10 bases at J, with 14 bases between. CDR3 in amino acids: CASSAGTGVSPLHF. CDR3 DNA: TGTGCCAGCAGTGCCGGGACGGGAGTGTCACCCCTCCACTTT.

This sequence joins TRBV3-1 (or the pseudogene TRBV3-2) and TRBJ1-6, with unresolved D. The CDR3 is made up of 15 amino acids. Germline CDR1 LGHDT, CDR2 YNNKEL (reference sequence). V shed 0 bases and J shed 7 bases, with 10 bases lying between them. The CDR3 here is CASSQDWAGNSPLHF. As DNA, the CDR3 is TGTGCCAGCAGCCAAGATTGGGCAGGAAATTCACCCCTCCACTTT.

This chain uses TRBV6-5 with TRBJ1-2, with 8 bases aligning to TRBD1. The V gene's germline CDR1 is MNHEY and CDR2 SVGAGI. The CDR3 totals 14 residues. Trimming took 6 bases from V and 7 from J; bases not matched to a gene: 10. CDR3 DNA sequence: TGTGCCAGCAGCTCCCGGGGCAGGGGGCTTGGCTACACCTTC. This codes for CASSSRGRGLGYTF.

V gene TRBV6-5 combines with J gene TRBJ2-3; tentatively, D is TRBD2 (5 bases). Trimming took 6 bases from V and 4 from J, leaving 11 bases between them. The germline V gene has CDR1 MNHEY and CDR2 SVGAGI. This CDR3 comprises 13 residues. CDR3 DNA sequence: TGTGCCAGCAGCTTTGCGGGCCCAGATACGCAGTATTTT. This gives the protein CASSFAGPDTQYF.

This sequence joins TRBV7-2 and TRBJ2-3, with D possibly matching TRBD1 (6 bases). Germline CDR1 SGHTA, CDR2 FQGNSA. V dropped 4 bases and J dropped 2 bases, with 13 bases sitting between them. CDR3 length: 15 residues. CDR3 in DNA: TGTGCCAGCAGCTCCGGCAGGGGCCCCACAGATACGCAGTATTTT. This codes for CASSSGRGPTDTQYF.

V gene TRBV7-6 combines with J gene TRBJ2-3; 9 bases line up with TRBD1. This CDR3 has 16 amino acids. CDR1 is SGHVS, CDR2 FNYEAQ, per germline. The J segment lost 2 bases and the V segment lost 5 bases, leaving 8 bases of the junction unmatched. CDR3 protein: CASSQGTGINTDTQYF. CDR3 nucleotide sequence: TGTGCCAGCAGCCAAGGGACAGGGATCAACACAGATACGCAGTATTTT.

CDR3 protein: CASSLLAQGYTGELFF. DNA of the CDR3: TGTGCCAGCAGCTTGCTAGCCCAAGGGTACACCGGGGAGCTGTTTTTT. The chain uses TRBV5-4 and TRBJ2-2; a possible D gene is TRBD2 (5 bases). Germline V gives CDR1 SGHNT, CDR2 YYREEE (reference sequence). The CDR3 covers 16 residues. Deletions cut 1 base from V and 3 bases from J, with 13 bases between.

This chain uses TRBV6-1 with TRBJ1-3; D may be TRBD1 (6 bases). Trimming pared 3 bases from V and 4 bases from J, leaving 13 bases between. Germline values: CDR1 MNHNS, CDR2 SASEGT. This CDR3 region has 15 residues. This CDR3 reads CASSEGAFRGNTIYF. CDR3 nucleotides: TGTGCCAGCAGTGAGGGGGCGTTCCGGGGAAACACCATATATTTT.

CDR3 residues: CASSESEGLNTDTQYF. CDR3 coding DNA: TGCGCCAGCAGTGAGTCTGAGGGCCTAAACACAGATACGCAGTATTTT. The chain employs TRBV10-1 and TRBJ2-3; D is perhaps TRBD2 (5 bases). Trimming removed 0 bases from V and 2 bases from J, with 12 bases in between. The CDR3 has 16 residues. Germline CDR1 and CDR2: WNHNN and SYGVQD (reference sequence).